This TCR beta chain was captured in a study of regulatory T cells in long-lasting Graves disease. General study points: Limited samples may have lowered accuracy.

Time point given: newly diagnosed GD, antithyroid drugs for less than 3 months. PBMC-extracted RNA yielded the TCR library. Nine milliliters of peripheral blood were drawn into EDTA tubes. Trimming took off 5 bases at V and 7 bases at J, with 17 bases between the two ends. This CDR3 spans 14 amino acids. CDR1 and CDR2 from the germline V gene are MNHEY and SMNVEV (reference sequence). This clonotype was counted many times. What it recognizes is unknown. Arm-PCR of CDR3 regions and iRepertoire HTBI primers were the basis on which TCR beta libraries were built. TCRdb re-derived calls from the multiplex PCR reads in MiXCR, one entry per CDR3 protein. The sample lists hundreds of thousands of distinct CDR3 sequences, roughly 13% occurring once. These data are also associated with another study on T cells in Graves' hyperthyroidism and ophthalmopathy. That work contributes: Diagnosis rested on symptoms, serum thyroxine and TRAb, thyroid ultrasound, and orbital computed tomography. With the HTBI primer set, the TCR CDR3 went through a first round of RT-PCR.

The chain links TRBV27 to TRBJ1-1, with D possibly being TRBD1 (5 bases). The input for sequencing was peripheral blood mononuclear cells (PBMCs), taken at new diagnosis, from a patient treated with antithyroid drugs. This sequence originates from a man younger than 45 with Graves disease. The CDR3 sequence is CASSQSRAVFEAFF. CDR3 nucleotide sequence: TGTGCCAGCAGTCAGAGCAGGGCTGTTTTTGAAGCTTTCTTT.